This passage covers 19 T cell receptor beta chains from one sample sequenced in a study of patients and donors after allogeneic stem cell transplantation. Using its own MiXCR run on the RT-PCR reads, TCRdb lists one record per CDR3 protein. The sample has about 960,000 distinct CDR3 sequences, around 17% seen once; the top ten hold 5% to 6.5%. The sequenced sample was blood, either unsorted or a sorted T cell fraction (not recorded which). The source is a human donor who was either an allogeneic HSCT recipient or a stem cell or donor lymphocyte infusion donor (not recorded which). It is not recorded whose cells these are; they may come from a transplant donor.

A few counts support this clonotype. The chain has TRBV7-2 and TRBJ2-7; D might be TRBD2 (6 bases). The length of the CDR3 is 15 residues. Trimming pared 1 base from V and 1 base from J, leaving 11 bases between. The germline CDR1 and CDR2 sequences are SGHTA and FQGNSA. Here the CDR3 DNA reads TGTGCCAGCAGCTTAGTGGCGGGACGTTCCTACGAGCAGTACTTC. It translates to CASSLVAGRSYEQYF. The whole variable domain, remainder taken from reference TRBV7-2 and TRBJ2-7, is GAGVSQSPSNKVTEKGKDVELRCDPISGHTALYWYRQSLGQGLEFLIYFQGNSAPDKSGLPSDRFSAERTGGSVSTLTIQRTQQEDSAVYLCASSLVAGRSYEQYFGPGTRLTVT.

The chain couples TRBV5-1 to TRBJ2-7, with 8 bases lining up with TRBD1. Germline V gives CDR1 SGHRS, CDR2 YFSETQ. CDR3 length: 16 amino acids. V was pared by 4 bases and J by 1 base, with 10 bases of the junction left unmatched. CDR3 region: CASSPETGGRSYEQYF. The CDR3 region has the DNA TGCGCCAGCAGCCCGGAAACAGGGGGTAGGTCCTACGAGCAGTACTTC.

This clonotype appeared a few times. V is TRBV20-1 and J is TRBJ2-5; TRBD2 matches 10 bases. Germline CDR1 DFQATT, CDR2 SNEGSKA (reference sequence). The CDR3 sequence is 14 residues long. The V gene end was trimmed by 6 bases and the J gene end by 5 bases; junction bases not matched to a gene: 9. CDR3 coding DNA: TGCAGTGCACCCCCTAGCGGGAGAGGGGAGACCCAGTACTTC. Translated, it gives CSAPPSGRGETQYF.

This clonotype was detected a few times. The chain combines TRBV5-4 with TRBJ2-7; D is uncertain. The germline V and J ends were trimmed by 3 bases and 3 bases, with 22 bases remaining between them. Germline V gene sequence: CDR1 SGHNT, CDR2 YYREEE (reference sequence). The CDR3 consists of 17 residues. The CDR3 nucleotides read TGTGCCAGCAGCTCAGAAGTAAGCCCCCTTAAGCACTACGAGCAGTACTTC. This codes for CASSSEVSPLKHYEQYF.

The chain is built from TRBV9 and TRBJ2-2; a possible D gene is TRBD1 (5 bases). Germline lookup yields CDR1 SGDLS and CDR2 YYNGEE. This CDR3 region has 17 residues. The ends were cut back, 4 bases at V and 3 bases at J, with 19 bases in the middle. The CDR3 region is CASSSPMRQGYTGELFF. For the CDR3, the DNA is TGTGCCAGCAGCTCCCCGATGAGGCAGGGCTACACCGGGGAGCTGTTTTTT.

The rearrangement joins TRBV7-9 to TRBJ1-2; 7 bases agree with TRBD1. Germline CDR1 is SEHNR and CDR2 is FQNEAQ (reference sequence). The CDR3 is 15 amino acids. With 5 bases clipped from V and 1 base from J, the junction kept 7 bases outside the gene matches. The CDR3 region has the DNA TGTGCCAGCAGCCGGAGACAGGGCAATAACTATGGCTACACCTTC. It is translated as CASSRRQGNNYGYTF. The complete variable domain, with remaining parts taken from reference TRBV7-9 and TRBJ1-2, reads DTGVSQNPRHKITKRGQNVTFRCDPISEHNRLYWYRQTLGQGPEFLTYFQNEAQLEKSRLLSDRFSAERPKGSFSTLEIQRTEQGDSAMYLCASSRRQGNNYGYTFGSGTRLTVV.

This clonotype showed up just a few times. The rearrangement uses TRBV24-1 and TRBJ2-5; TRBD2 is a possible D gene (6 bases). The CDR3 sequence is 14 residues long. Germline loops: CDR1 KGHDR, CDR2 SFDVKD. V lost 3 bases and J 5 bases, leaving 12 bases between the germline ends. The CDR3 loop reads CATSDRDFKETQYF. The CDR3 coding sequence is TGTGCCACCAGTGATCGGGACTTTAAGGAGACCCAGTACTTC.

This clonotype has more than one count but fewer than ten. The chain links TRBV5-1 to TRBJ2-3; weak D call: TRBD1 (5 bases). The CDR3 consists of 14 residues. V was trimmed by 3 bases and J by 3 bases, leaving 11 bases between them. CDR1 and CDR2 (germline): SGHRS, YFSETQ. The CDR3 is CASSSASGTDTQYF. CDR3 nucleotides: TGCGCCAGCAGCTCTGCTTCAGGGACAGATACGCAGTATTTT. The whole variable domain, remainder taken from reference TRBV5-1 and TRBJ2-3, is KAGVTQTPRYLIKTRGQQVTLSCSPISGHRSVSWYQQTPGQGLQFLFEYFSETQRNKGNFPGRFSGRQFSNSRSEMNVSTLELGDSALYLCASSSASGTDTQYFGPGTRLTVL.

The chain carries TRBV7-2 and TRBJ2-5; tentative D call: TRBD2 (7 bases). Germline CDR1 SGHTA, CDR2 FQGNSA. Trimming left V 6 bases short and J 5 bases short, with 16 bases between. The CDR3 is 14 residues long. The CDR3 protein is CASRPQGRGETQYF. The DNA of the CDR3 is TGTGCCAGCAGACCCCAGGGGAGGGGGGAGACCCAGTACTTC.

CDR3 sequence: CATSDSLNTEAFF. In DNA form, the CDR3 reads TGTGCCACCAGTGATTCTTTGAACACTGAAGCTTTCTTT. J is TRBJ1-1 and V is TRBV24-1; no clear D gene. This CDR3 contains 13 residues. Per the germline V gene, CDR1 is KGHDR and CDR2 is SFDVKD. Between the trimmed V and J ends, which lost 2 bases and 0 bases, there was a span of 3 bases.

This clonotype was found many times. V usage is TRBV10-3 and J usage is TRBJ2-7; D might be TRBD1 (6 bases). The germline CDR1 and CDR2 sequences are ENHRY and SYGVKD. The CDR3 spans 12 residues. V was pared by 3 bases and J by 3 bases, with 6 bases between. The CDR3 DNA sequence: TGTGCCATCAGTGACAGGGGCTACGAGCAGTACTTC. Amino acids: CAISDRGYEQYF.

This clonotype was found a few times. This rearrangement joins TRBV5-1 to TRBJ2-5; 8 bases align to TRBD1. J gave up 3 bases and V 6 bases, and 16 bases lay outside the gene matches. The CDR3 is 17 residues long. Germline CDR1 reads SGHRS; CDR2 reads YFSETQ. CDR3 in amino acids: CASTIVPRGTGEETQYF. CDR3 nucleotide sequence: TGCGCCAGCACCATTGTACCCCGCGGGACAGGTGAAGAGACCCAGTACTTC.

This clonotype was found many times. The gene calls are TRBV5-1 and TRBJ2-1; 14 positions agree with TRBD2. From germline, CDR1 is SGHRS and CDR2 YFSETQ. The CDR3 runs 17 residues. V trimming: 2 bases; J trimming: 5 bases; junction bases outside the gene matches: 6. The CDR3 reads CASSLGLAGGTNNEQFF. The CDR3 DNA reads as TGCGCCAGCAGCTTAGGACTAGCGGGAGGTACGAACAATGAGCAGTTCTTC.

This clonotype showed up just a few times. The chain is built from TRBV5-1 and TRBJ2-4; no definite D call. Trimming removed 0 bases from V and 2 bases from J, with 9 bases in between. This CDR3 comprises 15 residues. CDR1 is SGHRS and CDR2 is YFSETQ in the germline V gene. CDR3 sequence reads: CASSLGKVSKNIQYF. The CDR3 coding sequence is TGCGCCAGCAGCTTGGGAAAGGTTTCCAAAAACATTCAGTACTTC.

This clonotype was detected only a few times. The chain joins TRBV11-2 to TRBJ2-3; 8 bases agree with TRBD2. The V gene end was trimmed by 0 bases and the J gene end by 2 bases; junction bases not matched to a gene: 10. CDR1 is SGHAT, CDR2 FQNNGV, per germline. This CDR3 has 18 amino acids. The CDR3 nucleotides read TGTGCCAGCAGCTTAGATGGGTCGAGCGGGGGAGTCACAGATACGCAGTATTTT. This gives the protein CASSLDGSSGGVTDTQYF.

There are a few counts of this clonotype. This is likely a read error, given that the CDR3 carries no conserved phenylalanine or tryptophan at its end. The DNA is omitted, as the CDR3 cannot be located on it reliably, and the CDR3 follows TCRdb's listing. The chain carries TRBV4-1 and TRBJ2-1; the listed D gene, TRBD1, was not tested against the DNA. CDR1 and CDR2 (germline): MGHRA, YSYEKL. From its first to its last residue, the CDR3 has 13 amino acids. The CDR3 reads CASSQVIRGQGTP.

V gene TRBV30 combines with J gene TRBJ1-4; possible D gene TRBD1, 5 bases. Germline V CDR1 and CDR2: GTSNPN, SVGIG (reference sequence). Trimming stripped 0 bases from V and 8 bases from J, with 13 bases between. This CDR3 region has 14 residues. The CDR3: CAWSVRGVREKLFF. The CDR3 DNA is TGTGCCTGGAGTGTACGAGGGGTTCGGGAAAAACTGTTTTTT.

This clonotype came up a few times. This chain joins TRBV12-3 or TRBV12-4 and TRBJ1-2; TRBD1 agrees at 7 bases. This CDR3 spans 17 amino acids. With 3 bases clipped from V and 0 bases from J, the junction kept 10 bases outside the gene matches. The DNA for the CDR3 is TGTGCCAGCAGTTTGGTCCCCCGACAGGGCGCTAACTATGGCTACACCTTC. Translated, it gives CASSLVPRQGANYGYTF.

The chain has TRBV7-2 and TRBJ1-2; a weak D match, TRBD1 (6 bases). Germline lookup yields CDR1 SGHTA and CDR2 FQGNSA. CDR3 length: 15 residues. V was pared by 3 bases and J by 6 bases, with 17 bases between. The CDR3 loop is CASSFPPSGGNGYTF. The CDR3 DNA reads TGTGCCAGCAGCTTCCCCCCATCGGGGGGCAATGGCTACACCTTC.